The 4 T cell receptor beta chains listed next were all sequenced from one sample in a study of cytomegalovirus exposure and HLA in healthy donors. Researchers ran the PCR with 60 Vbeta and 13 Jbeta primers. Produced via immunoSEQ multiplex PCR; TCRdb's table is partial and in-frame only. The sample includes approximately 80,000 clones, 73% of them seen just once. The sample consisted of PBMCs. The receptors stem from a woman in her thirties or forties in good health and CMV-seropositive.

The genes are TRBV9 and TRBJ1-1, with 7 bases matching TRBD1. There are 14 residues in the CDR3. V trimming: 3 bases; J trimming: 6 bases; junction bases outside the gene matches: 8. The germline CDR1 and CDR2 sequences are SGDLS and YYNGEE. In nucleotides, the CDR3 is TGTGCCAGCAGCGCCGGAAACAGGGGTGCTGAAGCTTTCTTT. It encodes CASSAGNRGAEAFF.

The V and J genes are TRBV19 and TRBJ1-1; no clear D gene. CDR3 length: 16 residues. Trimming shortened V by 3 bases and J by 0 bases, and 14 bases separated the two germline ends. The germline V gene has CDR1 LNHDA and CDR2 SQIVND (reference sequence). CDR3 residues: CASSMRERRMNTEAFF. As DNA, the CDR3 is TGTGCCAGTAGTATGCGGGAACGCAGAATGAACACTGAAGCTTTCTTT.

The rearrangement joins TRBV6-1 to TRBJ2-2; perhaps TRBD2 as D (5 bases). Trimming shortened V by 1 base and J by 4 bases, and 10 bases separated the two germline ends. CDR3 length: 15 residues. In germline, CDR1 is MNHNS, CDR2 SASEGT. CDR3: CASSEVFGGTGELFF. The DNA of the CDR3 is TGTGCCAGCAGTGAAGTATTCGGAGGCACCGGGGAGCTGTTTTTT.

This clone was counted a few times. The rearrangement links TRBV7-2 to TRBJ1-4; 7 bases agree with TRBD1. The V segment lost 6 bases and the J segment 2 bases; nucleotides outside the gene matches: 6. This CDR3 has 15 residues. Germline V gives CDR1 SGHTA, CDR2 FQGNSA. CDR3 DNA sequence: TGTGCCAGCAGAGAGGGGGCGGGCACTAATGAAAAACTGTTTTTT. This sequence encodes CASREGAGTNEKLFF. The entire variable domain, with the rest obtained from reference TRBV7-2 and TRBJ1-4, is as follows: GAGVSQSPSNKVTEKGKDVELRCDPISGHTALYWYRQSLGQGLEFLIYFQGNSAPDKSGLPSDRFSAERTGGSVSTLTIQRTQQEDSAVYLCASREGAGTNEKLFFGSGTQLSVL.